This T cell receptor (beta chain) comes out of a study of molecular identifiers for immune sequencing clone quantification. As for the study in general: The replicate experiment used RNA from about 21,000 or 97,000 naive CD8 cells. This RNA was split into five aliquots, and four of them were sequenced.

Study-level findings and limits: Effector cells had over 99% of their molecules in clones above 20 RNA copies, while naive cells had under 1%.

MiXCR, applied by TCRdb to the PCR reads, yields one record per CDR3 protein. The profile shows about 39,000 distinct CDR3 sequences, 15% to 20% of them singletons. This clonotype was seen repeatedly, ten times or more. The antigen is not known. The V gene end was trimmed by 6 bases and the J gene end by 6 bases; junction bases not matched to a gene: 7. This CDR3 contains 15 residues. Germline V gene data show CDR1 as MNHEY and CDR2 as SVGEGT. Material for sequencing was naive CD8+ T cells from blood, with Jurkat cell RNA spiked in. Subset denoted: FACS-sorted CD8+CD4-CCR7+CD45RA+ naive T cells. The origin of this receptor is a human donor in good health. Some libraries in this study had Jurkat cell RNA spiked in. The V call is TRBV6-2 or TRBV6-3, the J call TRBJ2-2; TRBD2 agrees at 10 bases. CDR3 sequence (DNA): TGTGCCAGCAGCCGGAGCGGGAGGGCCGCCGGGGAGCTGTTTTTT. Translated: CASSRSGRAAGELFF.